The next 15 T cell receptor beta chains were all read from a single sample in a study of T cell responses to AZD1222 COVID-19 vaccine. The table came from immunoSEQ multiplex PCR; TCRdb's copy has only in-frame clones and leaves some out. Of about 150,000 clones in the sample, about 91% are singletons; the top ten hold approximately 4.7%. Sample: peripheral blood, taken on day 0 of AZD1222 vaccination. These receptors came from an adult in good health.

The chain links TRBV21-1 to TRBJ2-7; the table calls TRBD1, which could not be checked here. TRBV21-1 is annotated as a pseudogene. The CDR3 is 15 amino acids. CDR3 bases: TGTGCCAGCAGCAAATATAAGGACACGGGCTACGAGCAGTACTTC. This gives the protein CASSKYKDTGYEQYF.

The V gene is TRBV3-1 (or the pseudogene TRBV3-2), the J gene TRBJ2-1, with D possibly being TRBD2 (6 bases). Germline V gene data show CDR1 as LGHDT and CDR2 as YNNKEL (reference sequence). V lost 1 base and J lost 6, with 16 bases in between. The CDR3 is made up of 16 amino acids. The CDR3 DNA reads as TGTGCCAGCAGCCAAGCTTCGGGTGGGAGGCCCAATGAGCAGTTCTTC. This codes for CASSQASGGRPNEQFF.

The chain carries TRBV9 and TRBJ1-1; possible D gene TRBD1, 5 bases. The length of the CDR3 is 13 residues. V gave up 4 bases and J gave up 3 bases, with 10 bases separating them. Germline CDR1 is SGDLS and CDR2 is YYNGEE. For the CDR3, the DNA is TGTGCCAGCAGCCCAGCGGGGGACACTGAAGCTTTCTTT. It translates to CASSPAGDTEAFF.

The chain is built from TRBV10-3 and TRBJ2-5; TRBD2 matches at 10 bases. CDR1 ENHRY and CDR2 SYGVKD come from the germline V gene. The length of the CDR3 is 17 residues. The V and J ends lost 4 bases and 2 bases, in that order; junction bases with no gene match: 10. CDR3 sequence (DNA): TGTGCCATCAGTGGGGGTCTAGCGGGAGTCCCTCAAGAGACCCAGTACTTC. Protein product: CAISGGLAGVPQETQYF.

V usage is TRBV7-2 and J usage is TRBJ2-2; D gene unclear. This CDR3 contains 15 residues. Trimming removed 6 bases from V and 0 bases from J, with 11 bases in between. Looked up from germline, CDR1 is SGHTA and CDR2 is FQGNSA. The CDR3 nucleotides read TGTGCCAGCAGACCTAGAGCGCCGAACACCGGGGAGCTGTTTTTT. Amino acids: CASRPRAPNTGELFF.

This clone was recorded once. DNA for the CDR3: TGTGCCAGCAGCCTAGACAGCTTCTATGGCTACACCTTC. Protein: CASSLDSFYGYTF. V is TRBV3-1 (or the pseudogene TRBV3-2) and J is TRBJ1-2; perhaps TRBD1 as D (5 bases). The CDR3 is 13 amino acids. V lost 4 bases and J lost 4, with 10 bases in between. The germline V gene has CDR1 LGHDT and CDR2 YNNKEL (reference sequence).

This clone is a singleton in its sample. The chain combines TRBV3-1 (or the pseudogene TRBV3-2) with TRBJ1-1, with unresolved D. Trimming removed 0 bases at V and 5 bases at J, with 4 bases between. Germline V gene lookup returns CDR1 LGHDT and CDR2 YNNKEL (reference sequence). The CDR3 length is 12 residues. The CDR3 DNA sequence: TGTGCCAGCAGCCAAGATGGGACTGAAGCTTTCTTT. Amino acid sequence: CASSQDGTEAFF.

The rearrangement links TRBV4-1 to TRBJ1-5, with D possibly TRBD1 on 5 matching bases. Trimming took off 4 bases at V and 5 bases at J, with 15 bases between the two ends. Germline values: CDR1 MGHRA, CDR2 YSYEKL. The CDR3 loop spans 15 amino acids. The chain's CDR3 is CASSRRGLIDQPQHF. The CDR3 DNA reads TGCGCCAGCAGCCGTCGGGGGTTGATCGATCAGCCCCAGCATTTT.

This clone was seen more than once but under ten times. This chain links TRBV13 with TRBJ2-1; D remains unclear. Deletions cut 1 base from V and 2 bases from J, with 9 bases between. Per germline, CDR1 PRHDT and CDR2 FYEKMQ (reference sequence). The CDR3 loop spans 15 amino acids. The CDR3 spells CASSLEGSPYNEQFF. Written as DNA, the CDR3 is TGTGCCAGCAGCTTAGAGGGTAGTCCCTACAATGAGCAGTTCTTC.

This rearrangement joins TRBV7-3 to TRBJ2-2; possible D gene TRBD2, 5 bases. This CDR3 contains 13 residues. In germline, CDR1 is SGHTA, CDR2 FQGTGA. V lost 6 bases, J lost 8 bases, and 13 bases lay in between. The CDR3 DNA reads TGTGCCAGCAGGCCGGGGATCGAGGGGGAGCTGTTTTTT. Its translation is CASRPGIEGELFF.

The table lists this clone with a few counts. At one of its ends the junction is not consistent with the germline gene, which may arise from a read error. The gene calls are TRBV5-4 and TRBJ1-1; D gene uncertain. This CDR3 spans 12 amino acids. Per the germline V gene, CDR1 is SGHNT and CDR2 is YYREEE (reference sequence). The chain's CDR3 is CASSLGTVEPTF. Written as DNA, the CDR3 is TGTGCCAGCAGCTTAGGAACAGTTGAGCCGACCTTT.

The chain couples TRBV5-4 to TRBJ2-7, with TRBD1 matching over 7 bases. Trimming cost V 7 bases and J 8 bases; bases outside gene matches: 12. From germline, CDR1 is SGHNT and CDR2 YYREEE (reference sequence). This CDR3 comprises 13 residues. The CDR3 here is CASGSSGQSKQYF. CDR3 DNA sequence: TGTGCCAGCGGGTCCTCGGGACAGAGTAAGCAGTACTTC.

The chain carries TRBV2 and TRBJ2-7; 7 positions match TRBD1. Trimming cost V 8 bases and J 0 bases; bases outside gene matches: 7. Germline V gene lookup returns CDR1 SNHLY and CDR2 FYNNEI. CDR3 length equals 14 residues. The CDR3 DNA is TGTGCCAGCTACCGGGACAGTTACTCCTACGAGCAGTACTTC. Protein product: CASYRDSYSYEQYF. Full variable domain (missing parts from reference TRBV2 and TRBJ2-7): EPEVTQTPSHQVTQMGQEVILRCVPISNHLYFYWYRQILGQKVEFLVSFYNNEISEKSEIFDDQFSVERPDGSNFTLKIRSTKLEDSAMYFCASYRDSYSYEQYFGPGTRLTVT.

The chain recombines TRBV11-1 with TRBJ2-2; no clear D. CDR1 and CDR2 from the germline V gene are SGHAT and FQDESV (reference sequence). The CDR3 extends over 13 amino acids. Trimming pared 1 base from V and 6 bases from J, leaving 6 bases between. CDR3 amino acids: CASSLEGAGELFF. CDR3 in DNA: TGTGCCAGCAGCTTAGAGGGCGCCGGGGAGCTGTTTTTT. The whole variable domain, remainder taken from reference TRBV11-1 and TRBJ2-2, is EAEVAQSPRYKITEKSQAVAFWCDPISGHATLYWYRQILGQGPELLVQFQDESVVDDSQLPKDRFSAERLKGVDSTLKIQPAELGDSAMYLCASSLEGAGELFFGEGSRLTVL.

This clone was seen a single time. The V and J genes are TRBV11-2 and TRBJ2-2; D remains unclear. Germline V lookup: CDR1 SGHAT, CDR2 FQNNGV. CDR3 size: 11 residues. The ends were cut back, 5 bases at V and 9 bases at J, with 7 bases in the middle. DNA for the CDR3: TGTGCCAGCAGCCGTTCGCGGGAGCTGTTTTTT. Amino acids: CASSRSRELFF.